The rows below give T cell receptor beta chains drawn from one sample of a study of PD-L1 blockade in urothelial cancer. TCRdb's table, derived via immunoSEQ multiplex PCR, lists solely in-frame clones and lacks some. The data show about 91,000 clones, with 70% to 90% seen just once and approximately 8.4% held by the top ten. This specimen was PBMCs, taken around atezolizumab (anti-PD-L1) treatment. These receptors originate from a man aged 70 or older with urothelial cancer. The CDR3 runs from the conserved cysteine through the conserved F or W. A D gene is named only where the DNA matches it firmly. The listing skips clone size in some rows; elsewhere it reads once, few, many or a size class.

v_call	d_call	j_call	clone_size	cdr3_nt	cdr3_aa
TRBV5-1	TRBD2	TRBJ2-7	few	TGCGCCAGCAGCCCGGGACTAGCGGGGCCCAGCTCCTACGAGCAGTACTTC	CASSPGLAGPSSYEQYF
TRBV4-1	-	TRBJ1-6	-	TGCGCCAGCAGCCGAGGGTTGAGGGATAATTCACCCCTCCACTTT	CASSRGLRDNSPLHF
TRBV19	TRBD1	TRBJ1-1	-	TGTGCCAGTAGTATAAAGGGGACAGGGGGCGCGTCAGGAACTGAAGCTTTCTTT	CASSIKGTGGASGTEAFF
TRBV7-2	-	TRBJ2-3	-	TGTGCCAGCAGCTTAGTGGGAGGGGGGAGTGTGGGCACAGATACGCAGTATTTT	CASSLVGGGSVGTDTQYF
TRBV7-9	-	TRBJ1-5	-	TGTGCCAGCAGCCAGGACAACCAGCCCCAGCATTTT	CASSQDNQPQHF
TRBV4-2	-	TRBJ2-5	-	TGTGCCAGCAGCCTGGAGGTGCGGGGTAAGGTTCAAGAGACCCAGTACTTC	CASSLEVRGKVQETQYF
TRBV11-3	-	TRBJ2-2	-	TGTGCCAGCGGTGGGGGGGGACAGAACACCGGGGAGCTGTTTTTT	CASGGGGQNTGELFF
TRBV5-1	-	TRBJ2-7	once	TGCGCCAGCAGCTCGGGACTTTCCTACGAGCAGTACTTC	CASSSGLSYEQYF
TRBV29-1	-	TRBJ1-1	once	TGCAGCGTTGGACACAGGAACACTGAAGCTTTCTTT	CSVGHRNTEAFF
TRBV4-1	-	TRBJ2-7	-	TGCGCCAGCAGCCCCCTGGGCCGGGGACAAGGGCCCTACGAGCAGTACTTC	CASSPLGRGQGPYEQYF
TRBV5-4	-	TRBJ1-2	few	TGTGCCAGCAGACTGCAGGGCGTGGACTATGGCTACACCTTC	CASRLQGVDYGYTF
TRBV19	TRBD1	TRBJ2-7	-	TGTGCCAGTAGTATTTCGGGACAGGGCTCCTACGAGCAGTACTTC	CASSISGQGSYEQYF
TRBV18	-	TRBJ2-7	-	TGTGCCAGCTCGACCTCCCCAGGTTACGAGCAGTACTTC	CASSTSPGYEQYF
TRBV25-1	-	TRBJ1-1	-	TGTGCCAGCAGTGACCCGGCGGAACCGAACACTGAAGCTTTCTTT	CASSDPAEPNTEAFF
TRBV6-1	TRBD1	TRBJ1-1	-	TGTGCCAGCAGCCTGGACAGGGGTTTAAACACTGAAGCTTTCTTT	CASSLDRGLNTEAFF